This T cell receptor beta chain appears in the sequencing data of a study of T-cell memory formation after mild COVID-19. From the 5' RACE reads, TCRdb called clonotypes with MiXCR, one entry per CDR3 protein. The table lists hundreds of thousands of distinct CDR3 sequences, 15% to 20% of them singletons. The V gene end was trimmed by 10 bases and the J gene end by 8 bases; junction bases not matched to a gene: 7. CDR3 length: 13 residues. CDR1 is SEHNR, CDR2 FQNEAQ, per germline (reference sequence). This clonotype was counted a few times. The TCR originated in a man aged 18 to 29 who had mild COVID-19 (a few samples of this study predate the infection). Cell type and time point are not known. Material for sequencing was PBMCs or a T cell subset sorted from them (not recorded which). The chain links TRBV7-9 to TRBJ1-6; TRBD1 aligns across 8 bases. The CDR3 spells CATPNRGDSPLHF. Written as DNA, the CDR3 is TGTGCCACCCCCAACAGGGGGGATTCACCCCTCCACTTT.